This record concerns one TCR beta chain sequence. Its antigen remains unidentified. The length of the CDR3 is 13 residues. V gave up 6 bases and J gave up 7 bases; unmatched junction bases: 6. The germline CDR1 and CDR2 sequences are MNHEY and SVGAGI. Vbeta (60) and Jbeta (13) primers were used in the PCR. Sequencing was performed with immunoSEQ multiplex PCR; in TCRdb, only in-frame clones are kept and a portion is missing. This table has about 91,000 clones, 78% appearing once. This record belongs to a study of cytomegalovirus exposure and HLA in healthy donors. Study results and caveats: Rarity characterized most TCR sequences, yet some public TCRs appeared in many donors. Later genetic work tied a missense DCLRE1C variant to beta-chain V and J trimming.

At sampling all donors were nominally healthy, likely with unrecorded immune exposures. The sequenced sample was PBMCs. This TCR was sampled from a male donor in good health and CMV-seropositive. The chain is built from TRBV6-5 and TRBJ1-2, with 9 bases lining up with TRBD1. The CDR3, as DNA: TGTGCCAGCAGCCCTACAGGGGGCGCTGGCTACACCTTC. Translated: CASSPTGGAGYTF.